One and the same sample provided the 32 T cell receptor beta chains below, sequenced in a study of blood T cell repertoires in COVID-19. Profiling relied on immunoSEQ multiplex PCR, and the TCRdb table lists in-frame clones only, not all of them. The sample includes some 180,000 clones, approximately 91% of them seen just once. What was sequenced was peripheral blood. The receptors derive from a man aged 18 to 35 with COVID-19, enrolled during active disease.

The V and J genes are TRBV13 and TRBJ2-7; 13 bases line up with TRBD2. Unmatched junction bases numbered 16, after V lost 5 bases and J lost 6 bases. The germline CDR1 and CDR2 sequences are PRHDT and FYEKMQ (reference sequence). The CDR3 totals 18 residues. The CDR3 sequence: CASSLISLGLAGAREQYF. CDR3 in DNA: TGTGCCAGCAGCCTCATCTCCCTTGGACTAGCGGGAGCTCGCGAGCAGTACTTC.

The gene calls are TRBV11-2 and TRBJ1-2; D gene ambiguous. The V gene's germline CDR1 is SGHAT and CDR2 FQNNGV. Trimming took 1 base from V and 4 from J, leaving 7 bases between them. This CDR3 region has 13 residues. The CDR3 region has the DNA TGTGCCAGCAGCTTAGGAATCGGCTATGGCTACACCTTC. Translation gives CASSLGIGYGYTF.

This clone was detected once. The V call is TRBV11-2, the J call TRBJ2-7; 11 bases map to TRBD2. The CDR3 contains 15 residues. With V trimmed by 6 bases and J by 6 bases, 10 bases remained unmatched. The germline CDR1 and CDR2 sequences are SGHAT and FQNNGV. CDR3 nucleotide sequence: TGTGCCAGCAGTTTGACTAGCGGGGCCCGTTTCGAGCAGTACTTC. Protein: CASSLTSGARFEQYF.

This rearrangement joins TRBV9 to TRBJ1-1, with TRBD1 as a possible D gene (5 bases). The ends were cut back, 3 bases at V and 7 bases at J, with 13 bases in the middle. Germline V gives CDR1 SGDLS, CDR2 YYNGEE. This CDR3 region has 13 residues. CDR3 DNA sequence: TGTGCCAGCAGCGCTCAGGGTGTCGATGAAGCTTTCTTT. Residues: CASSAQGVDEAFF.

In DNA form, the CDR3 reads TGTGCCAGCAGCCAGACAGGGGGAAACACCGGGGAGCTGTTTTTT. It encodes CASSQTGGNTGELFF. The rearrangement links TRBV4-2 to TRBJ2-2; the match to TRBD1 covers 9 bases. Germline CDR1 is LGHNA and CDR2 is YNFKEQ. This CDR3 region has 15 residues. With 3 bases clipped from V and 2 bases from J, the junction kept 1 base outside the gene matches.

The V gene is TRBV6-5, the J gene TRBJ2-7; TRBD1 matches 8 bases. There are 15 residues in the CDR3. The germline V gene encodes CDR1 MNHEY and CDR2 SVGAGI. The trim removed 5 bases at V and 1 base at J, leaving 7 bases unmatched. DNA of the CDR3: TGTGCCAGCAGTCCGTCCAGGGGGCCTTCCTACGAGCAGTACTTC. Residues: CASSPSRGPSYEQYF.

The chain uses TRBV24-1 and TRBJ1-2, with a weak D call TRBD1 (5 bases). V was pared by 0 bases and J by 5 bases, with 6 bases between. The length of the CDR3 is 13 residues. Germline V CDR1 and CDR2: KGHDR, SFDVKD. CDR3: CATSDLQGYGYTF. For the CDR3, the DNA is TGTGCCACCAGTGATTTGCAGGGATATGGCTACACCTTC.

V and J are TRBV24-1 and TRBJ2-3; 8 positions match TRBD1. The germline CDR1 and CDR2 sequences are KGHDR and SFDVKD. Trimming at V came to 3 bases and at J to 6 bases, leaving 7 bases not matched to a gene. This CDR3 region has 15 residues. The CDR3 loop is CATSDRTGFYDTQYF. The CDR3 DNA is TGTGCCACCAGTGATAGGACAGGGTTCTACGATACGCAGTATTTT.

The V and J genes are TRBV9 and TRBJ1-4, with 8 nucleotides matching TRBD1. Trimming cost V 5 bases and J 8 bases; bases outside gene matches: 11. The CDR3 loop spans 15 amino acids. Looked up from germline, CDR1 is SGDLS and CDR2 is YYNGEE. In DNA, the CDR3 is TGTGCCAGCAGTCCCGGACAGGGTTCCAGCGAAAAACTGTTTTTT. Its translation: CASSPGQGSSEKLFF.

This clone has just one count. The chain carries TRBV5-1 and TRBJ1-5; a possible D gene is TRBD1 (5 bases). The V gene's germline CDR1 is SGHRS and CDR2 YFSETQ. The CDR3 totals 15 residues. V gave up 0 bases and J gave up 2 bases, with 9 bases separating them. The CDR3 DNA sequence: TGCGCCAGCAGCTTGGCAGGGATCGGCAATCAGCCCCAGCATTTT. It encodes CASSLAGIGNQPQHF.

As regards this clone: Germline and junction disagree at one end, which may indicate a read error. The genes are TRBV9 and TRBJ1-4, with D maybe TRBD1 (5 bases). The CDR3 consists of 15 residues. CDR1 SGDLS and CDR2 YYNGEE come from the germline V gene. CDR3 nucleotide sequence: TGTGCCAGCAGCTCCCGTGGGGGGAGCGGTGAAAAACTGCTTTTT. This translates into CASSSRGGSGEKLLF.

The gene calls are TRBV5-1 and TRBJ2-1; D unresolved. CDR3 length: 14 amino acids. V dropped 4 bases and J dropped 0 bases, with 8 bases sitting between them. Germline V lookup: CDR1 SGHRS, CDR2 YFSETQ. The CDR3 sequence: CASSVTSSYNEQFF. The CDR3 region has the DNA TGCGCCAGCAGCGTCACTTCCTCCTACAATGAGCAGTTCTTC.

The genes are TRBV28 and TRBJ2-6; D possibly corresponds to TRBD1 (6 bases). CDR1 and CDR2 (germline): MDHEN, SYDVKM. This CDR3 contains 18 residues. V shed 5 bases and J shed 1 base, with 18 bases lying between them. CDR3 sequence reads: CASSHGTWDTSGANVLTF. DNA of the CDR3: TGTGCCAGCAGTCATGGTACGTGGGACACTTCTGGGGCCAACGTCCTGACTTTC. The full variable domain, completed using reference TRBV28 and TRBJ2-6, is DVKVTQSSRYLVKRTGEKVFLECVQDMDHENMFWYRQDPGLGLRLIYFSYDVKMKEKGDIPEGYSVSREKKERFSLILESASTNQTSMYLCASSHGTWDTSGANVLTFGAGSRLTVL.

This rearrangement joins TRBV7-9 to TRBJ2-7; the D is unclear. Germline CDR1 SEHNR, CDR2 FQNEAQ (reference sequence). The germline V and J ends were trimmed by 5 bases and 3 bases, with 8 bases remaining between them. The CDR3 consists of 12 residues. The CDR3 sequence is CASSLNNYEQYF. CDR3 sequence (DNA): TGTGCCAGCAGCCTAAATAACTACGAGCAGTACTTC.

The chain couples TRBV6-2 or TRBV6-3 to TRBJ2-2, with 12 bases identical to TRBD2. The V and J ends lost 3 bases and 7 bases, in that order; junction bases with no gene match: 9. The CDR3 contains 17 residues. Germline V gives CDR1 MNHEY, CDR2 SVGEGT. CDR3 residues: CASSYGLAGGPDGELFF. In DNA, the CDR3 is TGTGCCAGCAGTTATGGCCTAGCGGGAGGGCCGGACGGGGAGCTGTTTTTT.

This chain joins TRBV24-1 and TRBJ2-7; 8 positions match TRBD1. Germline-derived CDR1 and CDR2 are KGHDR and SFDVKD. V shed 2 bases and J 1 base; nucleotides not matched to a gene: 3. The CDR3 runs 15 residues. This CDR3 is CATSDSDRESYEQYF. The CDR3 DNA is TGTGCCACCAGTGATTCGGACAGGGAGTCCTACGAGCAGTACTTC.

The DNA for the CDR3 is TGTGCCAGCAGCCGAAATCAGGTCGCTGGAAACACCATATATTTT. Translation: CASSRNQVAGNTIYF. The chain links TRBV6-5 to TRBJ1-3; D not resolved. Trimming took off 6 bases at V and 2 bases at J, with 14 bases between the two ends. Germline loops: CDR1 MNHEY, CDR2 SVGAGI. The CDR3 totals 15 residues.

The chain's CDR3 is CASSPTPDRGYGYTF. The CDR3 DNA follows: TGTGCCAGCAGCCCGACGCCGGACAGGGGATATGGCTACACCTTC. The genes are TRBV5-4 and TRBJ1-2; TRBD1 matches at 9 bases. This CDR3 spans 15 amino acids. CDR1 is SGHNT, CDR2 YYREEE, per germline (reference sequence). V gave up 4 bases and J gave up 5 bases; unmatched junction bases: 9.

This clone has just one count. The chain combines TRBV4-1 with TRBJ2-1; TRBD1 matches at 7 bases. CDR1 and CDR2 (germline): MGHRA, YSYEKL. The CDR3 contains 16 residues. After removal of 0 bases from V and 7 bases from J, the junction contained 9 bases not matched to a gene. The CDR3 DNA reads TGCGCCAGCAGCCAAGAAAGAGACAGGGTTTTAAATGAGCAGTTCTTC. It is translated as CASSQERDRVLNEQFF.

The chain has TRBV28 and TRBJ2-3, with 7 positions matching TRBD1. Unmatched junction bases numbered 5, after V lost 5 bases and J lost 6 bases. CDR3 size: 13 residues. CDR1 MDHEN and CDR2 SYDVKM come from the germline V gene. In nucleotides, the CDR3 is TGTGCCAGCAGTACAGGGGTTCTGGATACGCAGTATTTT. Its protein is CASSTGVLDTQYF. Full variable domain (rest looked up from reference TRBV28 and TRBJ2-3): DVKVTQSSRYLVKRTGEKVFLECVQDMDHENMFWYRQDPGLGLRLIYFSYDVKMKEKGDIPEGYSVSREKKERFSLILESASTNQTSMYLCASSTGVLDTQYFGPGTRLTVL.

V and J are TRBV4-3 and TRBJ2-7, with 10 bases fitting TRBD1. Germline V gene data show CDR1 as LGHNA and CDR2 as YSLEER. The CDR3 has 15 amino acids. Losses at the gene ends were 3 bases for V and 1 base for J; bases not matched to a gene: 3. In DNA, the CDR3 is TGCGCCAGCAGCCATCCGGGACAGGGGTCCTACGAGCAGTACTTC. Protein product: CASSHPGQGSYEQYF.

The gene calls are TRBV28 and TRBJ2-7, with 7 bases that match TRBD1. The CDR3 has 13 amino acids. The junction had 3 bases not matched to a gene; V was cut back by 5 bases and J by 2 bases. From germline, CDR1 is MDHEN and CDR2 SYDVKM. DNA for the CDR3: TGTGCCAGCAGTCCGGACAGGCCCTACGAGCAGTACTTC. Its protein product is CASSPDRPYEQYF.

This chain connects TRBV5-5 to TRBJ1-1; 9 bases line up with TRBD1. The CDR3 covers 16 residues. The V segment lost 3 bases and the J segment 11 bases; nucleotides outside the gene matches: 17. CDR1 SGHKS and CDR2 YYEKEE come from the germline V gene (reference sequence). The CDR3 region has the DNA TGTGCCAGCAGCTGGGGGCGCTTTCGGGACAGGGAGTATGCTTTCTTT. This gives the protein CASSWGRFRDREYAFF.

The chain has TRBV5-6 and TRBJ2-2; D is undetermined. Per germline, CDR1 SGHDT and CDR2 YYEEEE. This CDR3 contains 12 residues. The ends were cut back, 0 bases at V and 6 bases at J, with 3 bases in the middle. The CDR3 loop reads CASSLGPGELFF. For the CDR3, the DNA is TGTGCCAGCAGCTTGGGGCCCGGGGAGCTGTTTTTT.

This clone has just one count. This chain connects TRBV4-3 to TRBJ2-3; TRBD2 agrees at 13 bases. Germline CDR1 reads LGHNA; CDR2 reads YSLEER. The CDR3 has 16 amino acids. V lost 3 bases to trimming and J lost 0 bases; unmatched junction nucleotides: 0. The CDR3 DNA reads TGCGCCAGCAGCCAGACTAGCGGGAGGAGCACAGATACGCAGTATTTT. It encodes CASSQTSGRSTDTQYF.

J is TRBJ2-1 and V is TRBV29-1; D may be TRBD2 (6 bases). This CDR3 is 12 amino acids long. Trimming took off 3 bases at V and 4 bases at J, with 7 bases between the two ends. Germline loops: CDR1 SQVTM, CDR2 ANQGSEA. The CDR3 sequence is CSVDAGYNEQFF. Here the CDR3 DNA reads TGCAGCGTTGATGCGGGATACAATGAGCAGTTCTTC.

CDR3 DNA: TGTGCCAGCTCATCAACACTAGCGGCAGAGACCCAGTACTTC. This codes for CASSSTLAAETQYF. This rearrangement joins TRBV18 to TRBJ2-5; TRBD2 aligns across 8 bases. Germline CDR1 KGHSH, CDR2 LQKENI. The CDR3 totals 14 residues. The J segment lost 4 bases and the V segment lost 5 bases, leaving 6 bases of the junction unmatched.

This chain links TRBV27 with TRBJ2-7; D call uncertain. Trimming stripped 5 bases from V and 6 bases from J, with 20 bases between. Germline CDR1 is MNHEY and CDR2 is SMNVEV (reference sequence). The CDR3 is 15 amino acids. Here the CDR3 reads CASSKGAAPTGEQYF. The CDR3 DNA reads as TGTGCCAGCAGTAAAGGTGCGGCCCCCACCGGCGAGCAGTACTTC.

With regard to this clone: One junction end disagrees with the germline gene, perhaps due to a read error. CDR3 sequence: CAWSPGLREKLLF. In DNA form, the CDR3 reads TGTGCCTGGAGCCCGGGACTTCGTGAAAAACTGCTTTTT. The chain employs TRBV30 and TRBJ1-4, with D possibly TRBD1 on 5 matching bases. This CDR3 contains 13 residues. Germline values: CDR1 GTSNPN, CDR2 SVGIG (reference sequence).

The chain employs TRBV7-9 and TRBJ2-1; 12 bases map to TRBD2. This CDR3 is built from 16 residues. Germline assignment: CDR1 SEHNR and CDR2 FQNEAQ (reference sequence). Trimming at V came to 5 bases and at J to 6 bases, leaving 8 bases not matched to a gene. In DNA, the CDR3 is TGTGCCAGCAGCCCCAGACTAGCGGGAGTAACCAATGAGCAGTTCTTC. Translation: CASSPRLAGVTNEQFF.

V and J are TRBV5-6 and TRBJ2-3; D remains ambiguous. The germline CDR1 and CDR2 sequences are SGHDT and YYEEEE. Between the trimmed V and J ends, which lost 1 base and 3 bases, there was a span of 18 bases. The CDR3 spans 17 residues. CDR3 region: CASSLQLTGEVTDTQYF. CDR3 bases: TGTGCCAGCAGCTTGCAGCTAACCGGAGAAGTGACAGATACGCAGTATTTT.

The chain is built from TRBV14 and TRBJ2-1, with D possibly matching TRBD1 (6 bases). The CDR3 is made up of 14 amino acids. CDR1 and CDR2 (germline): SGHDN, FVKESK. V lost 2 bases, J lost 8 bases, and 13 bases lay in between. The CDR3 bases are TGTGCCAGCAGCCAATATCACAAGGGGGATGAGCAGTTCTTC. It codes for CASSQYHKGDEQFF.